The next 28 T cell receptor beta chains were all read from a single sample in a study of shared clonotypes between healthy human individuals. Assay: immunoSEQ multiplex PCR; the TCRdb copy retains only in-frame clones and omits some. The repertoire holds about 120,000 clones, with about 70% as singletons. Material for sequencing was memory CD8+ T cells sorted from blood. The subset here: CD45RO+ cells pooled with CCR7-negative TemRA cells. These receptors originate from a woman aged 25 to 39 in good health.

This sequence joins TRBV29-1 and TRBJ2-5; D gene ambiguous. The DNA matches TRBJ2-7 better at its end, which makes the J call doubtful. The CDR3 extends over 10 amino acids. Germline loops: CDR1 SQVTM, CDR2 ANQGSEA. The CDR3, as DNA: TGCAGCGTTGGGAGCTACGAGCAGTACTTC. It is translated as CSVGSYEQYF.

Note on this clone: A much larger clone lies one base from this, so it may be a read error. The CDR3 DNA reads TGTGCCAGCAGCCCCACTAACACTGAAGCTTTCTTT. The encoded protein is CASSPTNTEAFF. This chain connects TRBV14 to TRBJ1-1; D remains unclear. Per germline, CDR1 SGHDN and CDR2 FVKESK. With 4 bases removed from V and 2 bases from J, the gap between germline ends came to 5 bases. The CDR3 has 12 amino acids.

V and J are TRBV19 and TRBJ1-2, with 11 positions matching TRBD1. The germline CDR1 and CDR2 sequences are LNHDA and SQIVND (reference sequence). This CDR3 spans 15 amino acids. Unmatched junction bases numbered 5, after V lost 5 bases and J lost 3 bases. The CDR3 DNA follows: TGTGCCAGTAGTCCGGGACAGGGGGTATACTATGGCTACACCTTC. Its translation is CASSPGQGVYYGYTF.

V is TRBV5-4 and J is TRBJ2-1, with D possibly being TRBD2 (5 bases). Germline lookup yields CDR1 SGHNT and CDR2 YYREEE (reference sequence). This CDR3 spans 13 amino acids. The V end was cut by 3 bases, the J end by 6 bases, with 10 bases between. The CDR3 nucleotides are TGTGCCAGCAGCTCCGGACTCAGCAATGAGCAGTTCTTC. The encoded protein is CASSSGLSNEQFF.

The chain links TRBV6-4 to TRBJ1-4; TRBD1 agrees at 7 bases. Germline CDR1 is MRHNA and CDR2 is SNTAGT. V gave up 3 bases and J gave up 10 bases; unmatched junction bases: 14. The CDR3 runs to 16 residues. DNA of the CDR3: TGTGCCAGCAGTGAAGCTATAGGGGGCGGGGCCGGAAAACTGTTTTTT. Amino acid sequence: CASSEAIGGGAGKLFF.

This chain connects TRBV7-2 to TRBJ1-2, with D tentatively TRBD1 (5 bases). The germline V and J ends were trimmed by 5 bases and 5 bases, with 18 bases remaining between them. This CDR3 is built from 15 residues. CDR1 is SGHTA, CDR2 FQGNSA, per germline. CDR3 loop: CASSASGTNLYGYTF. As DNA, the CDR3 is TGTGCCAGCAGCGCATCCGGGACTAACCTATATGGCTACACCTTC.

The rearrangement joins TRBV6-5 to TRBJ2-1; D possibly matches TRBD1 or TRBD2 (5 bases each). Germline V CDR1 and CDR2: MNHEY, SVGAGI. The CDR3 sequence is 13 residues long. V was cut by 6 bases and J by 4 bases, with 10 bases left in between. The CDR3 reads CASSYGAYNEQFF. The CDR3, as DNA: TGTGCCAGCAGCTACGGGGCGTACAATGAGCAGTTCTTC.

The genes are TRBV5-1 and TRBJ2-3; D is unclear. The V gene lost 2 bases and the J gene lost 5 bases, with 9 bases spanning the gap. CDR1 is SGHRS and CDR2 is YFSETQ in the germline V gene. The CDR3 covers 13 residues. DNA for the CDR3: TGCGCCAGCAGCTTTTTCCCGGTAGATACGCAGTATTTT. As protein: CASSFFPVDTQYF.

This clone was counted a few times. The V call is TRBV28, the J call TRBJ2-2; 8 positions agree with TRBD1. Looked up from germline, CDR1 is MDHEN and CDR2 is SYDVKM. The CDR3 is 17 amino acids. V shed 1 base and J 6 bases; nucleotides not matched to a gene: 10. CDR3 in amino acids: CASSLFWGQEGPGELFF. The CDR3 DNA sequence: TGTGCCAGCAGTTTATTTTGGGGACAGGAGGGGCCCGGGGAGCTGTTTTTT.

The chain couples TRBV4-1 to TRBJ2-1, with D perhaps matching TRBD2 (5 bases). This CDR3 is 15 amino acids long. Germline CDR1 reads MGHRA; CDR2 reads YSYEKL. V was shortened by 4 bases and J by 6 bases, with 16 bases between the two germline ends. CDR3 nucleotides: TGCGCCAGCAGCCTGAGCCCGATTAGCGCCAATGAGCAGTTCTTC. This gives the protein CASSLSPISANEQFF.

This CDR3 is CASSLINIVRPEAFF. The CDR3, as DNA: TGTGCCAGCAGCTTAATTAATATAGTGCGCCCTGAAGCTTTCTTT. J is TRBJ1-1 and V is TRBV7-9, with D hard to call. The CDR3 sequence is 15 residues long. Trimming stripped 2 bases from V and 6 bases from J, with 16 bases between. Germline V lookup: CDR1 SEHNR, CDR2 FQNEAQ (reference sequence).

The CDR3 DNA sequence: TGTGCCAGCAGTGAGTATAGCGGGAGAGGAGATACGCAGTATTTT. Its translation is CASSEYSGRGDTQYF. This sequence joins TRBV6-4 and TRBJ2-3, with 9 bases identical to TRBD2. The length of the CDR3 is 15 residues. The ends lost 3 bases at V and 5 bases at J; junction bases unmatched: 6. In germline, CDR1 is MRHNA, CDR2 SNTAGT.

The table lists this clone with a few counts. V and J are TRBV6-5 and TRBJ2-6, with 11 bases lining up with TRBD1. This CDR3 region has 16 residues. CDR1 MNHEY and CDR2 SVGAGI come from the germline V gene. Trimming took 2 bases from V and 12 from J; bases not matched to a gene: 9. The CDR3 bases are TGTGCCAGCAGTTACACGGAGGGGACAGGGGGGGTCGTCCTGACTTTC. Translation: CASSYTEGTGGVVLTF.

V and J are TRBV27 and TRBJ1-2; TRBD1 matches 7 bases. V lost 4 bases, J lost 8 bases, and 4 bases stayed unmatched. The CDR3 is made up of 12 amino acids. Germline V gene lookup returns CDR1 MNHEY and CDR2 SMNVEV (reference sequence). The DNA for the CDR3 is TGTGCCAGCAGTTCAGGGGGAAACGGCTACACCTTC. Its protein is CASSSGGNGYTF.

The chain recombines TRBV5-8 with TRBJ1-2, with TRBD1 identical over 9 bases. Looked up from germline, CDR1 is SGHTS and CDR2 is YDEGEE. This CDR3 region has 16 residues. The V gene end was trimmed by 2 bases and the J gene end by 3 bases; junction bases not matched to a gene: 8. The CDR3 loop is CASSFPTGGVHYGYTF. The CDR3 nucleotides are TGTGCCAGCAGCTTTCCGACAGGGGGAGTTCACTATGGCTACACCTTC.

About this clone: A far more abundant clone sits one base away, making this likely a read error. The chain joins TRBV25-1 to TRBJ2-7; 11 bases are a match to TRBD2. Looked up from germline, CDR1 is MGHDK and CDR2 is SYGVNS. The CDR3 totals 17 residues. The CDR3 bases are TGTGCCGGCAGTGGGAAGAAGACTAGCGGGATTAGCTACGAGCAGTACTTC. It translates to CAGSGKKTSGISYEQYF.

V gene TRBV6-1 combines with J gene TRBJ1-1; perhaps TRBD1 as D (6 bases). The ends were cut back, 6 bases at V and 4 bases at J, with 12 bases in the middle. Per germline, CDR1 MNHNS and CDR2 SASEGT. The CDR3 sequence is 13 residues long. The CDR3 sequence: CASRHRVGTEAFF. CDR3 DNA: TGTGCCAGCAGACACAGGGTAGGCACTGAAGCTTTCTTT.

The chain is built from TRBV28 and TRBJ2-7; no clear D gene. V shed 6 bases and J shed 7 bases, with 22 bases lying between them. This CDR3 has 15 residues. The germline V gene encodes CDR1 MDHEN and CDR2 SYDVKM. The CDR3 sequence: CASSPRGVRIMEQYF. The CDR3, as DNA: TGTGCCAGCAGCCCCCGAGGAGTTAGAATTATGGAGCAGTACTTC.

V usage is TRBV5-4 and J usage is TRBJ2-7; possibly TRBD1 for D (6 bases). Trimming stripped 4 bases from V and 4 bases from J, with 15 bases between. The length of the CDR3 is 14 residues. The germline V gene has CDR1 SGHNT and CDR2 YYREEE (reference sequence). DNA for the CDR3: TGTGCCAGCAGCCCGACAGGATCAAGATACGAGCAGTACTTC. Translating gives CASSPTGSRYEQYF.

In its sample, this clone was seen a few times. An end of the junction differs from the germline gene, which may be a read error. The CDR3 sequence: CASSLDVRTNDF. CDR3 coding DNA: TGTGCCAGCAGCTTAGATGTCCGGACAAATGATTTT. This rearrangement joins TRBV7-2 to TRBJ1-3; TRBD1 might be the D (5 bases). CDR3 length equals 12 residues. Germline CDR1 and CDR2: SGHTA and FQGNSA.

The rearrangement uses TRBV7-8 and TRBJ1-5; TRBD1 might be the D (6 bases). Germline CDR1 reads SGHVS; CDR2 reads FQNEAQ. Trimming removed 0 bases from V and 0 bases from J, with 27 bases in between. The length of the CDR3 is 22 residues. This CDR3 reads CASSLALTGITDISYSNQPQHF. CDR3 coding DNA: TGTGCCAGCAGCTTAGCCCTAACAGGGATCACCGATATCTCCTATAGCAATCAGCCCCAGCATTTT. The whole variable domain, filled in from reference TRBV7-8 and TRBJ1-5, reads GAGVSQSPRYKVAKRGQDVALRCDPISGHVSLFWYQQALGQGPEFLTYFQNEAQLDKSGLPSDRFFAERPEGSVSTLKIQRTQQEDSAVYLCASSLALTGITDISYSNQPQHFGDGTRLSIL.

The chain couples TRBV7-2 to TRBJ1-5; D not resolved. Germline V CDR1 and CDR2: SGHTA, FQGNSA. CDR3 length: 15 amino acids. The germline V and J ends were trimmed by 4 bases and 0 bases, with 10 bases remaining between them. In nucleotides, the CDR3 is TGTGCCAGCAGCTCAGACACCCTTAGCAATCAGCCCCAGCATTTT. It yields the protein CASSSDTLSNQPQHF.

The table lists this clone with a few counts. This chain joins TRBV4-1 and TRBJ1-5; D unresolved. V was cut by 0 bases and J by 7 bases, with 4 bases left in between. Looked up from germline, CDR1 is MGHRA and CDR2 is YSYEKL. The CDR3 is 12 residues long. CDR3 in DNA: TGCGCCAGCAGCCAAGACGGACAGCCCCAGCATTTT. This sequence encodes CASSQDGQPQHF.

V is TRBV2 and J is TRBJ2-7; D is uncertain. CDR1 is SNHLY and CDR2 is FYNNEI in the germline V gene. The CDR3 extends over 13 amino acids. The V end lost 4 bases, the J end lost 3 bases, and 10 bases lay between the germline ends. The CDR3 bases are TGTGCCAGCAGTGTACAACAAAACTACGAGCAGTACTTC. Translated: CASSVQQNYEQYF.

The chain couples TRBV11-2 to TRBJ2-7; 7 positions match TRBD1. Trimming took 4 bases from V and 6 from J; bases not matched to a gene: 12. The CDR3 loop spans 15 amino acids. Germline V gene data show CDR1 as SGHAT and CDR2 as FQNNGV. This CDR3 reads CASSSRGPGRVEQYF. The CDR3 bases are TGTGCCAGCAGCTCGAGGGGGCCGGGAAGGGTCGAGCAGTACTTC.

The chain recombines TRBV27 with TRBJ2-1; TRBD2 matches 8 bases. Germline CDR1 and CDR2: MNHEY and SMNVEV (reference sequence). J gave up 15 bases and V 0 bases, and 4 bases lay outside the gene matches. This CDR3 region has 12 residues. The CDR3, as DNA: TGTGCCAGCAGTTTATCAAAGCGGGAGTGGTTCTTC. It specifies CASSLSKREWFF.

This sequence joins TRBV11-2 and TRBJ2-1; maybe TRBD2 (6 bases). Looked up from germline, CDR1 is SGHAT and CDR2 is FQNNGV. Trimming removed 3 bases at V and 10 bases at J, with 13 bases between. The CDR3 is 13 residues long. DNA for the CDR3: TGTGCCAGCAGCTTGGAGGGTCCCTCAGAGCAGTTCTTC. Its translation: CASSLEGPSEQFF. Full variable domain (missing parts from reference TRBV11-2 and TRBJ2-1): EAGVAQSPRYKIIEKRQSVAFWCNPISGHATLYWYQQILGQGPKLLIQFQNNGVVDDSQLPKDRFSAERLKGVDSTLKIQPAKLEDSAVYLCASSLEGPSEQFFGPGTRLTVL.

A note on this clone: With a far larger clone one base away, a read error is the likely cause. The CDR3 loop reads CASSQDGDSGANVPTF. The CDR3 coding sequence is TGTGCCAGCAGCCAAGACGGGGACTCTGGGGCCAACGTCCCGACTTTC. The rearrangement links TRBV4-2 to TRBJ2-6; D perhaps matches TRBD2 (6 bases). The CDR3 extends over 16 amino acids. The germline gives CDR1 LGHNA, CDR2 YNFKEQ.